This T cell receptor (beta chain) was sequenced during a study of cytomegalovirus exposure and HLA in healthy donors. Whole-study context: A subsequent analysis reported that the 120 or so validation repertoires were produced on the same platform that had also been used for the roughly 670 first-cohort repertoires.

The study's findings and limits: Published work reported that the classifier diagnosed cytomegalovirus status with high specificity and sensitivity.

The germline gives CDR1 SNHLY, CDR2 FYNNEI. The length of the CDR3 is 13 residues. Trimming took 6 bases from V and 1 from J, leaving 9 bases between them. This clone is a singleton in its sample. Its antigen is as yet unknown. This table comes from immunoSEQ multiplex PCR, and its TCRdb copy is limited to in-frame clones, with some not included. Found here are about 160,000 clones, approximately 86% of them singletons; the top ten hold 2% to 2.5%. The rearrangement links TRBV2 to TRBJ1-1; D is uncertain. This receptor was obtained from a woman in her late teens or twenties in good health and CMV-seronegative. Sequenced: PBMCs. The CDR3 reads CASRGDPNTEAFF. CDR3 sequence (DNA): TGTGCCAGCAGGGGCGACCCGAACACTGAAGCTTTCTTT.